This paragraph covers one T cell receptor beta chain sequence. Across fewer than 25 US areas, participants ranged in age from roughly 18 to 95 years. Cohorts were based on clinical histories the participants reported. This entry comes from a study of blood T cell repertoires in COVID-19. This CDR3 has 14 amino acids. With 6 bases clipped from V and 1 base from J, the junction kept 3 bases outside the gene matches. Per the germline V gene, CDR1 is SNHLY and CDR2 is FYNNEI. Libraries were prepared by immunoSEQ multiplex PCR; TCRdb keeps only in-frame clonotypes and omits some of them. The sample lists roughly 280,000 clones; about 91% were seen once.

Sequencing used PBMCs or T cells enriched from blood (not recorded which). The chain joins TRBV2 to TRBJ1-5; 7 bases align to TRBD1. This TCR was recovered from a middle-aged man who had been exposed to COVID-19. The CDR3 spells CASRLQGSNQPQHF. In nucleotides, the CDR3 is TGTGCCAGCAGGTTACAGGGGAGCAATCAGCCCCAGCATTTT.